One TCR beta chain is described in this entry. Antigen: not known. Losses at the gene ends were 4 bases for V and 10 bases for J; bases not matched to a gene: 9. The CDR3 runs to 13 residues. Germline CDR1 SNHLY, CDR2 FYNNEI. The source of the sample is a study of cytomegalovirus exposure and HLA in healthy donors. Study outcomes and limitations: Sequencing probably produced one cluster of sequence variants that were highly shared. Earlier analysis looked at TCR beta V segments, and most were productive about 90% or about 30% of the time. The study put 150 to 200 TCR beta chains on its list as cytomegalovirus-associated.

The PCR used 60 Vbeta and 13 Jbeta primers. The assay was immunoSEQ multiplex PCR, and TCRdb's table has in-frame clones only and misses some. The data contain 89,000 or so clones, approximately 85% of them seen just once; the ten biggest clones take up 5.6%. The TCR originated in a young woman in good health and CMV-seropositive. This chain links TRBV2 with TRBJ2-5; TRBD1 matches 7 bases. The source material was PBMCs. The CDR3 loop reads CASSGTGQLLQYF. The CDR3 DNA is TGTGCCAGCAGTGGGACGGGACAGCTGCTCCAGTACTTC. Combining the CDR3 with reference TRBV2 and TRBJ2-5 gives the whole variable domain EPEVTQTPSHQVTQMGQEVILRCVPISNHLYFYWYRQILGQKVEFLVSFYNNEISEKSEIFDDQFSVERPDGSNFTLKIRSTKLEDSAMYFCASSGTGQLLQYFGPGTRLLVL.